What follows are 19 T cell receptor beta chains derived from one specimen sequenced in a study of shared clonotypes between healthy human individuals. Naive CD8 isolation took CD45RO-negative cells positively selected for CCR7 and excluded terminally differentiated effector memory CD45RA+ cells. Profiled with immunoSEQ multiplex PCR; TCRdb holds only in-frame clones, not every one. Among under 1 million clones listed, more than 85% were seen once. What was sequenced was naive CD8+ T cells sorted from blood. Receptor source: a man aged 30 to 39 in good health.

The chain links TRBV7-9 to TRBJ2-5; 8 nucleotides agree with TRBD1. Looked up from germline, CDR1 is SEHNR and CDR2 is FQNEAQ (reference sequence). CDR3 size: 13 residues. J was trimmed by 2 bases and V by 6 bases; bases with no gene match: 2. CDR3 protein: CASRGTGQETQYF. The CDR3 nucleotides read TGTGCCAGCAGAGGGACAGGACAAGAGACCCAGTACTTC.

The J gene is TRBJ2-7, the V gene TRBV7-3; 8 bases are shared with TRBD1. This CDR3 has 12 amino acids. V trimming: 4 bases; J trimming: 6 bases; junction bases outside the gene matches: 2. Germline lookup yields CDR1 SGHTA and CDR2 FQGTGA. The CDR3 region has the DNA TGTGCCAGCAGCTCCGGACAGGGCGAGCAGTACTTC. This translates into CASSSGQGEQYF.

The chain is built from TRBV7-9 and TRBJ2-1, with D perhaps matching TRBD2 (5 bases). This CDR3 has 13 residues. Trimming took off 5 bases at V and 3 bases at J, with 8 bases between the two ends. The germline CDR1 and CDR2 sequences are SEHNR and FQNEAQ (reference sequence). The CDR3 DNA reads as TGTGCCAGCAGCCCGGGAAACTACAATGAGCAGTTCTTC. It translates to CASSPGNYNEQFF. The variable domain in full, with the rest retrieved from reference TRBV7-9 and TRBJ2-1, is DTGVSQNPRHKITKRGQNVTFRCDPISEHNRLYWYRQTLGQGPEFLTYFQNEAQLEKSRLLSDRFSAERPKGSFSTLEIQRTEQGDSAMYLCASSPGNYNEQFFGPGTRLTVL.

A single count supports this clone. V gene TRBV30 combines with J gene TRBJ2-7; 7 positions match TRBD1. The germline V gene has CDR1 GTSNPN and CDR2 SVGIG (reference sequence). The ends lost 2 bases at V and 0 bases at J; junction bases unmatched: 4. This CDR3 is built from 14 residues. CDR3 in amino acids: CAWSRGPSSYEQYF. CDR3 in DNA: TGTGCCTGGAGTAGGGGGCCTAGCTCCTACGAGCAGTACTTC.

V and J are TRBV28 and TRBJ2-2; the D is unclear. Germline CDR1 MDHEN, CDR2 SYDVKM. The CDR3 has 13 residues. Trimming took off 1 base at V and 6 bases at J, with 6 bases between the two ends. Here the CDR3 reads CASSLLTAGELFF. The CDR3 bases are TGTGCCAGCAGTTTATTGACTGCCGGGGAGCTGTTTTTT.

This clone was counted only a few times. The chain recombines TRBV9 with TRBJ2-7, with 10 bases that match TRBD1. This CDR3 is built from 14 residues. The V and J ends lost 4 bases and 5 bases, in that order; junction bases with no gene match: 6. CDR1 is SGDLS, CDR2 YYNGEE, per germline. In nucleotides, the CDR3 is TGTGCCAGCAGCCCCTTAGGGACAGGGGACGAGCAGTACTTC. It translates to CASSPLGTGDEQYF.

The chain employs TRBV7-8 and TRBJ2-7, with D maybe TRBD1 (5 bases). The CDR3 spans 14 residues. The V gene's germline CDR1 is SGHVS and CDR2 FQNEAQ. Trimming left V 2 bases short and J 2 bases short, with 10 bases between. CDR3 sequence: CASSLWSRAYEQYF. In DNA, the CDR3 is TGTGCCAGCAGCTTATGGAGCAGGGCCTACGAGCAGTACTTC.

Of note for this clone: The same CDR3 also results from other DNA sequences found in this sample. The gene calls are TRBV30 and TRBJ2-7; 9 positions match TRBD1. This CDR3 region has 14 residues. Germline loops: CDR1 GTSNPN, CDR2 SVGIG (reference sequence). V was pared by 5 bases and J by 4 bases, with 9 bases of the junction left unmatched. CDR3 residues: CAWDPGQGLYEQYF. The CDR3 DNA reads TGTGCCTGGGACCCGGGACAGGGTTTGTACGAGCAGTACTTC.

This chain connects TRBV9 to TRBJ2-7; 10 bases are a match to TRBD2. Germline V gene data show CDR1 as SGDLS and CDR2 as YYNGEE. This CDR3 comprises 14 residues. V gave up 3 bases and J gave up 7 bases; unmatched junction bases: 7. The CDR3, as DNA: TGTGCCAGCAGCGGGACTAGCGGTTGGCGGGAGCAGTACTTC. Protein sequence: CASSGTSGWREQYF. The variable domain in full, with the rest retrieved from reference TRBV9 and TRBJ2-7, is DSGVTQTPKHLITATGQRVTLRCSPRSGDLSVYWYQQSLDQGLQFLIQYYNGEERAKGNILERFSAQQFPDLHSELNLSSLELGDSALYFCASSGTSGWREQYFGPGTRLTVT.

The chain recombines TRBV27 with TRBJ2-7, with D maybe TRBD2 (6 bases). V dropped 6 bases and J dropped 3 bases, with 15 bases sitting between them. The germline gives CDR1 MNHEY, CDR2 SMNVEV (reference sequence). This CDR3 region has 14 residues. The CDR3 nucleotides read TGTGCCAGCAGGGTGGGGGACTCCCACTACGAGCAGTACTTC. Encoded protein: CASRVGDSHYEQYF.

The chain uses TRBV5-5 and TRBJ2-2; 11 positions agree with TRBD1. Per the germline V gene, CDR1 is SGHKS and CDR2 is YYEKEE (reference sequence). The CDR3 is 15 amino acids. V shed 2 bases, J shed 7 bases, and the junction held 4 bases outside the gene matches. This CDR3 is CASSFRTGGGGELFF. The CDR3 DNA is TGTGCCAGCAGCTTCAGGACAGGGGGCGGCGGGGAGCTGTTTTTT.

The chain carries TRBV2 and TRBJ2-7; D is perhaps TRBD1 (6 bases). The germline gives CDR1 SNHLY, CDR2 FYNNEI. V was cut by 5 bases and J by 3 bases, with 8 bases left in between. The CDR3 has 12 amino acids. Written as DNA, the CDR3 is TGTGCCAGCAGTTGGACAGTCTACGAGCAGTACTTC. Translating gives CASSWTVYEQYF.

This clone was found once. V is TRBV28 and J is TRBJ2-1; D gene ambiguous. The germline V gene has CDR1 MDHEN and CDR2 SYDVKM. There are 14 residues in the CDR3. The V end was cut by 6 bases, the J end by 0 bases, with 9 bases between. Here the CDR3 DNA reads TGTGCCAGCAGACTTAGCCCCTCCTACAATGAGCAGTTCTTC. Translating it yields CASRLSPSYNEQFF.

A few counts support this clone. The CDR3 nucleotides are TGTGCCAGCAGCTCCCGTTACCTGGAGCAGTACTTC. Amino acids: CASSSRYLEQYF. This chain links TRBV11-2 with TRBJ2-7; D not resolved. V lost 4 bases, J lost 7 bases, and 11 bases lay in between. The germline gives CDR1 SGHAT, CDR2 FQNNGV. The length of the CDR3 is 12 residues.

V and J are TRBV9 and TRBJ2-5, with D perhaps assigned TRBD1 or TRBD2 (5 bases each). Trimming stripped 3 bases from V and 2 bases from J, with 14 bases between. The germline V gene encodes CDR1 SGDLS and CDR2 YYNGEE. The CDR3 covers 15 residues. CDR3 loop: CASSGGGPTQETQYF. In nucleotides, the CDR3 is TGTGCCAGCAGCGGGGGCGGGCCGACACAAGAGACCCAGTACTTC.

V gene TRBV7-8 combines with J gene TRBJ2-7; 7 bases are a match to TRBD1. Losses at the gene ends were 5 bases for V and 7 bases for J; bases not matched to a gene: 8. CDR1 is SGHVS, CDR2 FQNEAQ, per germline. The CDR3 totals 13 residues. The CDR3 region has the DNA TGTGCCAGCAGCGCCACGACAGGGAATGAGCAGTACTTC. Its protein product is CASSATTGNEQYF.

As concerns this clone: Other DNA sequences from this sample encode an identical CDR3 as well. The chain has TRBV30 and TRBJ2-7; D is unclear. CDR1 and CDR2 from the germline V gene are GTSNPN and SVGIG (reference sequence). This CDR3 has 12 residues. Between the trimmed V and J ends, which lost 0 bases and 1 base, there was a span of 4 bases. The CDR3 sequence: CAWSVGSYEQYF. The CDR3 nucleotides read TGTGCCTGGAGTGTGGGGTCCTACGAGCAGTACTTC.

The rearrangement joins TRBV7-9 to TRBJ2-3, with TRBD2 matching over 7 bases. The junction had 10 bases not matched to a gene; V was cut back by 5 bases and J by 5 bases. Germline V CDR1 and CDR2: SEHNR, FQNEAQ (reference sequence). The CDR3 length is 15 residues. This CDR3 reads CASSARTREGDTQYF. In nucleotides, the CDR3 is TGTGCCAGCAGCGCTAGGACTAGAGAGGGAGATACGCAGTATTTT.

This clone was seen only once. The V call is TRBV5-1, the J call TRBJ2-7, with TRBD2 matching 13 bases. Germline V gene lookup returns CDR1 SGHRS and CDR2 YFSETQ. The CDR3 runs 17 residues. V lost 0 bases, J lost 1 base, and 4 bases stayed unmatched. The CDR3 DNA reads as TGCGCCAGCAGCTTGGACGGACTAGCGGGAGATTCCTACGAGCAGTACTTC. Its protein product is CASSLDGLAGDSYEQYF.